This T cell receptor (beta chain) was identified during a study of T cells in Graves' hyperthyroidism and ophthalmopathy. Study-level findings and limits: A model of 13 V-J pairs discriminated ophthalmopathy from stable hyperthyroidism. Ophthalmopathy, as predicted by the model, came a median roughly 6.3 months after the prediction.

Ten or more counts support this clonotype. Its antigen is as yet unknown. Using RNA transcripts as the source, TCR beta CDR3 regions were amplified. The HTBI primer set was used in a first-round RT-PCR of the TCR CDR3. TCRdb re-called the multiplex PCR reads through MiXCR, storing one row per CDR3 protein. The sample has 500,000 to 650,000 distinct CDR3 sequences; roughly 18% are singletons. Uncontrolled infection, other autoimmune disease, pregnancy and lactation each barred patients from inclusion. Germline loops: CDR1 SGDLS, CDR2 YYNGEE. This CDR3 spans 14 amino acids. The V end lost 2 bases, the J end lost 5 bases, and 13 bases lay between the germline ends.

The material sequenced was blood. This receptor was taken from a woman aged 18 to 35 with Graves' ophthalmopathy. The V and J genes are TRBV9 and TRBJ1-1; D may be TRBD1 (5 bases). CDR3 residues: CASSVHQGGTEAFF. The CDR3, as DNA: TGTGCCAGCAGCGTTCATCAGGGCGGGACTGAAGCTTTCTTT. Combining the CDR3 with reference TRBV9 and TRBJ1-1 gives the whole variable domain DSGVTQTPKHLITATGQRVTLRCSPRSGDLSVYWYQQSLDQGLQFLIQYYNGEERAKGNILERFSAQQFPDLHSELNLSSLELGDSALYFCASSVHQGGTEAFFGQGTRLTVV.